This TCR beta chain came from a study of blood T cell repertoires in COVID-19. About the study: The United States, Italy and Spain supplied acute and convalescent COVID-19 samples. PBMCs, B-cell-depleted T cells, or T cells provided the cDNA or gDNA that made up the material.

The CDR3 loop spans 15 amino acids. Trimming cost V 6 bases and J 7 bases; bases outside gene matches: 8. Germline V gene data show CDR1 as LNHDA and CDR2 as SQIVND (reference sequence). Authors' processing steps: Nucleated cell number was recorded as an estimate derived from reference gene primer amplification. The method was immunoSEQ multiplex PCR; TCRdb's version includes in-frame clones alone and lacks a portion of them. The V and J calls and the clone size are those of that table, but D and trimming were determined from the DNA. The data hold approximately 110,000 clones, with approximately 84% observed a single time.

This TCR derives from a woman in her thirties or forties with acute or convalescent COVID-19. V usage is TRBV19 and J usage is TRBJ2-3; 12 bases line up with TRBD2. Sample: peripheral blood. Here the CDR3 reads CASSPSSGGANTQYF. Written as DNA, the CDR3 is TGTGCCAGTAGCCCCTCTAGCGGGGGGGCGAATACGCAGTATTTT.